The 10 T cell receptor beta chains reported below all come from one sample, sequenced in a study of T cells in Graves' hyperthyroidism and ophthalmopathy. RNA transcripts yielded amplified TCR beta CDR3 regions. Researchers ran a first-round RT-PCR on the TCR CDR3 using the HTBI primer set. TCRdb re-derived calls from the multiplex PCR reads in MiXCR, one entry per CDR3 protein. Of hundreds of thousands of distinct CDR3 sequences in the sample, 11% to 15% were seen once. The sample comprised blood. The receptors shown here come from a woman aged 25 to 39 with Graves' hyperthyroidism that later progressed to Graves' ophthalmopathy.

The genes are TRBV30 and TRBJ1-1; no clear D. The germline V gene encodes CDR1 GTSNPN and CDR2 SVGIG (reference sequence). The CDR3 covers 12 residues. V lost 0 bases, J lost 8 bases, and 10 bases lay in between. CDR3 DNA: TGTGCCTGGAGTGTATTCGCCTCCGAAGCTTTCTTT. It is translated as CAWSVFASEAFF.

This clonotype was recorded at least ten times. J is TRBJ2-1 and V is TRBV2; 9 bases agree with TRBD2. V was clipped by 7 bases and J by 0 bases; unmatched bases: 1. CDR3 length equals 14 residues. Germline-derived CDR1 and CDR2 are SNHLY and FYNNEI. The CDR3 region has the DNA TGTGCCAGCAATAGCGGGAGCTCCTACAATGAGCAGTTCTTC. Translated: CASNSGSSYNEQFF.

This clonotype was seen many times. This chain links TRBV6-2 or TRBV6-3 with TRBJ1-5, with D perhaps matching TRBD1 (5 bases). The CDR3 has 15 amino acids. The germline V and J ends were trimmed by 5 bases and 3 bases, with 14 bases remaining between them. Germline values: CDR1 MNHEY, CDR2 SVGEGT. The CDR3 is CASSPRGANNQPQHF. The CDR3 nucleotides read TGTGCCAGCAGTCCCCGCGGGGCAAACAATCAGCCCCAGCATTTT.

This clonotype appeared many times. V gene TRBV2 combines with J gene TRBJ2-5, with 9 bases fitting TRBD1. Trimming at V came to 7 bases and at J to 5 bases, leaving 8 bases not matched to a gene. This CDR3 region has 14 residues. Germline CDR1 SNHLY, CDR2 FYNNEI. CDR3 sequence (DNA): TGTGCCAGCACGAGACGGGACAGGGCGGAGACCCAGTACTTC. Its protein product is CASTRRDRAETQYF.

V and J are TRBV10-2 and TRBJ1-3; D gene ambiguous. V dropped 7 bases and J dropped 0 bases, with 16 bases sitting between them. CDR3 length: 16 amino acids. Looked up from germline, CDR1 is WSHSY and CDR2 is SAAADI. In DNA, the CDR3 is TGCGCCAGCACTACAAGTTCTCTGGGCTCTGGAAACACCATATATTTT. Its protein product is CASTTSSLGSGNTIYF.

The sample holds many counts of this clonotype. V is TRBV5-1 and J is TRBJ2-5; D may be TRBD1 (5 bases). Trimming pared 4 bases from V and 5 bases from J, leaving 12 bases between. CDR3 length: 13 residues. The V gene's germline CDR1 is SGHRS and CDR2 YFSETQ. Here the CDR3 reads CASSQGDLETQYF. Here the CDR3 DNA reads TGCGCCAGCAGCCAAGGGGATTTGGAGACCCAGTACTTC. The whole variable domain, remainder taken from reference TRBV5-1 and TRBJ2-5, is KAGVTQTPRYLIKTRGQQVTLSCSPISGHRSVSWYQQTPGQGLQFLFEYFSETQRNKGNFPGRFSGRQFSNSRSEMNVSTLELGDSALYLCASSQGDLETQYFGPGTRLLVL.

The chain carries TRBV5-5 and TRBJ1-1; 7 bases fit TRBD1. Unmatched junction bases numbered 17, after V lost 3 bases and J lost 6 bases. Germline lookup yields CDR1 SGHKS and CDR2 YYEKEE (reference sequence). The CDR3 runs 17 residues. The CDR3 DNA follows: TGTGCCAGCAGCTCGTTAAACCTACAGGGGATAGGCGCTGAAGCTTTCTTT. This gives the protein CASSSLNLQGIGAEAFF.

This clonotype was seen ten or more times. J is TRBJ2-1 and V is TRBV11-3; tentatively, D is TRBD2 (7 bases). Between the trimmed V and J ends, which lost 3 bases and 5 bases, there was a span of 20 bases. This CDR3 is 17 amino acids long. The germline V gene has CDR1 SGHNT and CDR2 YENEEA. The CDR3 DNA reads as TGTGCCAGCAGCTTCCGACCTGGACAGCGGGAAAACAATGAGCAGTTCTTC. It specifies CASSFRPGQRENNEQFF.

This clonotype has only a few counts. The chain links TRBV12-3 or TRBV12-4 to TRBJ2-1, with TRBD2 matching over 7 bases. J was trimmed by 2 bases and V by 6 bases; bases with no gene match: 7. This CDR3 spans 15 amino acids. The CDR3 region has the DNA TGTGCCAGCAGGACGACTAGCAGCACCTACAATGAGCAGTTCTTC. Translating gives CASRTTSSTYNEQFF.

To note about this clonotype: At one boundary the junction diverges from the germline segment, which might be a read error. J is TRBJ1-1 and V is TRBV24-1; 8 bases are a match to TRBD1. CDR1 is KGHDR, CDR2 SFDVKD, per germline. The CDR3 totals 13 residues. The CDR3 region has the DNA TGTGCCACCGGTCGAGCAGGGGGCACTGGAGCTTTCTTT. This gives the protein CATGRAGGTGAFF.